This TCR beta chain was retrieved from a study of human T cells and chemical hapten exposure. For the study at large: Donors were sensitized with 2% DPC on the upper inner arm. Diphenylcyclopropenone, dosed weekly to the scalp, was given to patients throughout the roughly 24-week study.

Study-wide findings and caveats: Expanded TCRs were compared with controls, and the expanded TCRs formed significantly more large CDR3 similarity clusters.

Authors' processing steps: Sample TCR counts, which ranged from 23,224 to 690,600, had a median of about 100,000. A single record per CDR3 protein comes from TCRdb applying MiXCR to the RACE reads. The V and J calls and clone size are TCRdb's, not the authors'. The sample consists of about 270,000 distinct CDR3 sequences, approximately 7.5% of them appearing once. Regarding time point: pre-sensitization, week 0. As to treatment: therapeutic diphenylcyclopropenone sensitization with weekly scalp DPC. Germline loops: CDR1 SGDLS, CDR2 YYNGEE. The CDR3 covers 13 residues. V dropped 0 bases and J dropped 7 bases, with 7 bases sitting between them. Worth noting for this clonotype: The antigen is unknown.

The origin of this receptor is a young man with alopecia areata. Some clones in this sample may be carry-over from other donors' samples. The chain recombines TRBV9 with TRBJ1-4; no clear D gene. This specimen consisted of whole blood, obtained in connection with sensitization to the hapten diphenylcyclopropenone (DPC). The CDR3 DNA sequence: TGTGCCAGCAGCGTAGGAGATCGTGAAAAACTGTTTTTT. This encodes CASSVGDREKLFF.